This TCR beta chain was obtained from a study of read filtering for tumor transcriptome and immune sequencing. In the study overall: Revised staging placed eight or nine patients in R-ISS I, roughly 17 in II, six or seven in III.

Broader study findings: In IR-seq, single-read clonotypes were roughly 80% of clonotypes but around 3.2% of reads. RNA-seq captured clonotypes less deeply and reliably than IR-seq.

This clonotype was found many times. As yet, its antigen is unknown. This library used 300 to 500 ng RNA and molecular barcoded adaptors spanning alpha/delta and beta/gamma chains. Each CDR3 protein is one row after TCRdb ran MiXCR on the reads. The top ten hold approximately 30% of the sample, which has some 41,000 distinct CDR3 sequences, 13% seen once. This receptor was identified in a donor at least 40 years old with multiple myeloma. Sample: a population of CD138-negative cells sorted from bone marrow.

The CDR3 DNA reads TGTGCCAGCAGTTCCCCGACAGGGAGGTACTTC. Its translation is CASSSPTGRYF. The chain joins TRBV12-3 or TRBV12-4 to TRBJ2-7, with TRBD1 identical over 7 bases. J was trimmed by 12 bases and V by 4 bases; bases with no gene match: 6. This CDR3 comprises 11 residues.